What follows are 27 T cell receptor beta chains derived from one specimen sequenced in a study of blood T cells in healthy people across ages. Primed by a sample-barcoded 5' primer and a J-beta primer mix, a second PCR proceeded for 7 to 11 cycles. TCRdb passed the 5' RACE reads through MiXCR, listing each CDR3 protein once. There are hundreds of thousands of distinct CDR3 sequences in the sample; roughly three fifths occur only once, and around 37% lies in the top ten. The sequenced sample was blood. These receptors were taken from a man aged 55-75 years in good health.

The chain is built from TRBV4-2 and TRBJ2-5; D gene unclear. Germline-derived CDR1 and CDR2 are LGHNA and YNFKEQ. The CDR3 runs to 15 residues. The ends were cut back, 2 bases at V and 7 bases at J, with 17 bases in the middle. This CDR3 is CASSQSTGPSGTQYF. CDR3 DNA sequence: TGTGCCAGCAGCCAAAGCACCGGGCCCTCGGGGACCCAGTACTTC.

This clonotype turned up a few times. V is TRBV11-2 and J is TRBJ2-1, with no clear D. This CDR3 region has 15 residues. Looked up from germline, CDR1 is SGHAT and CDR2 is FQNNGV. V shed 0 bases and J shed 3 bases, with 9 bases lying between them. CDR3 DNA sequence: TGTGCCAGCAGCTTAGAAGTAACGAACTACAATGAGCAGTTCTTC. It encodes CASSLEVTNYNEQFF.

This clonotype is a singleton in its sample. The chain carries TRBV10-1 and TRBJ2-1; 9 bases align to TRBD2. Germline V lookup: CDR1 WNHNN, CDR2 SYGVQD (reference sequence). CDR3 length equals 14 residues. Germline trimming cut 5 bases from V and 5 bases from J; bases unmatched to any gene: 4. CDR3 sequence reads: CASSSSGTNNEQFF. The CDR3 DNA reads TGCGCCAGCAGTTCTAGCGGGACTAACAATGAGCAGTTCTTC.

This clonotype came up a few times. This chain uses TRBV4-1 with TRBJ1-2, with D hard to call. CDR3 length: 15 amino acids. The germline gives CDR1 MGHRA, CDR2 YSYEKL. With 0 bases removed from V and 4 bases from J, the gap between germline ends came to 12 bases. The CDR3 DNA follows: TGCGCCAGCAGCCAAGACCCCGCCGGCGCCTATGGCTACACCTTC. Its translation is CASSQDPAGAYGYTF.

CDR3 sequence reads: CSAGDPQGASYNEQFF. CDR3 nucleotides: TGCAGTGCTGGCGACCCCCAGGGGGCTTCCTACAATGAGCAGTTCTTC. V is TRBV20-1 and J is TRBJ2-1; 8 bases are shared with TRBD1. This CDR3 is 16 amino acids long. The V and J ends lost 5 bases and 1 base, in that order; junction bases with no gene match: 10. Germline V gene data show CDR1 as DFQATT and CDR2 as SNEGSKA (reference sequence).

The chain uses TRBV20-1 and TRBJ2-1; TRBD2 aligns across 14 bases. J was trimmed by 0 bases and V by 4 bases; bases with no gene match: 8. Per the germline V gene, CDR1 is DFQATT and CDR2 is SNEGSKA (reference sequence). This CDR3 comprises 18 residues. CDR3: CSAIGGLAGASSYNEQFF. The CDR3 DNA reads as TGCAGTGCTATAGGGGGACTAGCGGGGGCCAGCTCCTACAATGAGCAGTTCTTC.

This clonotype turned up a few times. V and J are TRBV5-1 and TRBJ2-5; 9 nucleotides match TRBD1. V shed 4 bases, J shed 11 bases, and the junction held 18 bases outside the gene matches. This CDR3 is 16 amino acids long. Germline V gene sequence: CDR1 SGHRS, CDR2 YFSETQ. CDR3 DNA: TGCGCCAGCAGCGTAAGTCCGGGACAGGGTAGTAATGAGCAGTACTTC. Amino acid sequence: CASSVSPGQGSNEQYF.

The chain joins TRBV5-8 to TRBJ1-2, with D unresolved. The germline gives CDR1 SGHTS, CDR2 YDEGEE. Trimming took off 5 bases at V and 3 bases at J, with 8 bases between the two ends. The CDR3 is 12 amino acids. CDR3 DNA sequence: TGTGCCAGCAGACCTGCGGACTATGGCTACACCTTC. Its translation: CASRPADYGYTF.

This clonotype was seen a few times. The rearrangement uses TRBV3-1 and TRBJ1-4; no clear D. V was shortened by 0 bases and J by 11 bases, with 10 bases between the two germline ends. This CDR3 has 13 residues. CDR1 LGHDT and CDR2 YNNKEL come from the germline V gene (reference sequence). CDR3: CASSQDGREKLFF. The CDR3 nucleotides read TGTGCCAGCAGCCAAGATGGGCGTGAGAAACTGTTTTTT.

This clonotype has a handful of counts. This sequence joins TRBV7-2 and TRBJ2-1; D is uncertain. The CDR3 runs 13 residues. Germline CDR1 is SGHTA and CDR2 is FQGNSA. Trimming stripped 3 bases from V and 5 bases from J, with 8 bases between. CDR3 bases: TGTGCCAGCAGCTTGAACACAGACAATGAGCAGTTCTTC. It is translated as CASSLNTDNEQFF.

The chain carries TRBV4-2 and TRBJ2-3; 10 nucleotides line up with TRBD2. CDR1 is LGHNA and CDR2 is YNFKEQ in the germline V gene. V was clipped by 0 bases and J by 0 bases; unmatched bases: 9. The CDR3 is made up of 19 amino acids. The CDR3, as DNA: TGTGCCAGCAGCCAAGATGGGCTAGCGGGGGATCCGAGCACAGATACGCAGTATTTT. Translation: CASSQDGLAGDPSTDTQYF.

V gene TRBV29-1 combines with J gene TRBJ1-2; D unresolved. The CDR3 length is 14 residues. Deletions cut 4 bases from V and 0 bases from J, with 12 bases between. Germline CDR1 is SQVTM and CDR2 is ANQGSEA. The CDR3 coding sequence is TGCAGCGTTGGGGTGGGGAGAGCTAACTATGGCTACACCTTC. Protein sequence: CSVGVGRANYGYTF.

This clonotype was counted only a few times. A much larger clone sits a single nucleotide away, making a read error possible. CDR3 nucleotides: TGTGCCAGCAGCTCCAGGGGGCTCTACAATGAGCAGTACTTC. It codes for CASSSRGLYNEQYF. This chain joins TRBV7-2 and TRBJ2-1, with 8 bases that match TRBD1. The better agreement between TRBJ2-7 and the DNA end casts doubt on the J call. The length of the CDR3 is 14 residues. Germline V gives CDR1 SGHTA, CDR2 FQGNSA.

This clonotype was picked up a small number of times. V and J are TRBV12-3 or TRBV12-4 and TRBJ2-3, with D possibly being TRBD1 (6 bases). This CDR3 has 13 amino acids. V shed 1 base and J shed 11 bases, with 13 bases lying between them. The CDR3 coding sequence is TGTGCCAGCAGTTTAGGACGAACAGGGAAGCAGTATTTT. This sequence encodes CASSLGRTGKQYF.

This clonotype was detected a few times. This chain links TRBV5-5 with TRBJ2-5; D call uncertain. The CDR3 consists of 14 residues. Trimming removed 0 bases from V and 2 bases from J, with 8 bases in between. The germline gives CDR1 SGHKS, CDR2 YYEKEE (reference sequence). CDR3 in amino acids: CASSLGGIQETQYF. The CDR3 DNA is TGTGCCAGCAGCTTGGGCGGAATTCAAGAGACCCAGTACTTC.

This clonotype has more than one count but fewer than ten. The rearrangement uses TRBV24-1 and TRBJ2-1, with a tentative D call TRBD1 (6 bases). The DNA end favors TRBJ2-7, so the J call may be wrong. CDR3 length equals 16 residues. Germline CDR1 and CDR2: KGHDR and SFDVKD. The CDR3 bases are TGTGCCACCAGTGATTACAGGGTCGGGTCCTACAATGAGCAGTACTTC. Translation gives CATSDYRVGSYNEQYF.

The V gene is TRBV29-1, the J gene TRBJ1-2; D remains ambiguous. The V and J ends lost 0 bases and 5 bases respectively, with 7 bases between them. This CDR3 has 12 residues. Germline-derived CDR1 and CDR2 are SQVTM and ANQGSEA. The chain's CDR3 is CSVEDRKYGYTF. The CDR3 bases are TGCAGCGTTGAAGATCGGAAGTATGGCTACACCTTC.

The CDR3 coding sequence is TGTGCCAGCAGTTGGGGACAGGGGGCTTACAATGAGCAGTTCTTC. It specifies CASSWGQGAYNEQFF. The gene calls are TRBV27 and TRBJ2-1; the match to TRBD1 covers 12 bases. The CDR3 is 15 residues long. Unmatched junction bases numbered 2, after V lost 4 bases and J lost 4 bases. Germline V gene lookup returns CDR1 MNHEY and CDR2 SMNVEV (reference sequence).

The chain recombines TRBV18 with TRBJ2-1; TRBD1 matches at 9 bases. J lost 5 bases, V lost 8 bases, and 1 base had no gene match. Germline V gives CDR1 KGHSH, CDR2 LQKENI. This CDR3 region has 12 residues. CDR3 in amino acids: CASRQGDNEQFF. The CDR3 DNA is TGTGCCAGCCGACAGGGGGACAATGAGCAGTTCTTC. Full variable domain (rest looked up from reference TRBV18 and TRBJ2-1): NAGVMQNPRHLVRRRGQEARLRCSPMKGHSHVYWYRQLPEEGLKFMVYLQKENIIDESGMPKERFSAEFPKEGPSILRIQQVVRGDSAAYFCASRQGDNEQFFGPGTRLTVL.

The genes are TRBV3-1 and TRBJ1-6; TRBD1 is a possible D gene (5 bases). Deletions cut 0 bases from V and 16 bases from J, with 16 bases between. This CDR3 region has 14 residues. The germline gives CDR1 LGHDT, CDR2 YNNKEL (reference sequence). CDR3 coding DNA: TGTGCCAGCAGCCAAGAACCAGCGGGGACGCCTCTCCACTTT. This codes for CASSQEPAGTPLHF.

The V gene is TRBV11-2, the J gene TRBJ1-2, with 9 nucleotides matching TRBD1. With 4 bases clipped from V and 6 bases from J, the junction kept 6 bases outside the gene matches. The CDR3 sequence is 14 residues long. Germline values: CDR1 SGHAT, CDR2 FQNNGV. The CDR3 here is CASSYDRGENGYTF. For the CDR3, the DNA is TGTGCCAGCAGCTACGACAGGGGGGAAAATGGCTACACCTTC. Supplemented by reference TRBV11-2 and TRBJ1-2, the full variable domain reads EAGVAQSPRYKIIEKRQSVAFWCNPISGHATLYWYQQILGQGPKLLIQFQNNGVVDDSQLPKDRFSAERLKGVDSTLKIQPAKLEDSAVYLCASSYDRGENGYTFGSGTRLTVV.

The gene calls are TRBV29-1 and TRBJ1-2; 7 bases agree with TRBD1. This CDR3 contains 12 residues. Germline values: CDR1 SQVTM, CDR2 ANQGSEA. V was pared by 3 bases and J by 7 bases, with 5 bases of the junction left unmatched. The CDR3 protein is CSVDNRGFGYTF. For the CDR3, the DNA is TGCAGCGTTGATAACAGGGGCTTTGGCTACACCTTC.

This clonotype was counted only a few times. The rearrangement links TRBV27 to TRBJ2-5; 8 bases map to TRBD1. The CDR3 runs 15 residues. With V trimmed by 5 bases and J by 4 bases, 9 bases remained unmatched. The V gene's germline CDR1 is MNHEY and CDR2 SMNVEV (reference sequence). CDR3 DNA sequence: TGTGCCAGCAGTCTTGGACAGGGAAGTCGAGAGACCCAGTACTTC. It codes for CASSLGQGSRETQYF.

This chain connects TRBV29-1 to TRBJ1-1; 7 nucleotides match TRBD1. Germline CDR1 SQVTM, CDR2 ANQGSEA. J was trimmed by 1 base and V by 2 bases; bases with no gene match: 1. This CDR3 contains 13 residues. For the CDR3, the DNA is TGCAGCGTTGAAACAGGGGAGAACACTGAAGCTTTCTTT. This translates into CSVETGENTEAFF.

This chain connects TRBV29-1 to TRBJ2-5; maybe TRBD2 (6 bases). V lost 4 bases and J 11 bases, leaving 14 bases between the germline ends. CDR1 and CDR2 (germline): SQVTM, ANQGSEA. The CDR3 runs 11 residues. The CDR3 DNA is TGCAGCGTTGTTGTAGGAGGGGAGCAGTACTTC. Encoded protein: CSVVVGGEQYF.

The table lists this clonotype with a few counts. The rearrangement links TRBV3-1 to TRBJ2-7; D is undetermined. The J call may not be correct, given that the DNA end is closer to TRBJ2-5. The CDR3 totals 13 residues. Germline-derived CDR1 and CDR2 are LGHDT and YNNKEL (reference sequence). The DNA for the CDR3 is TGTGCCAGCAGCCAGGCCGATGGAGAGACCCAGTACTTC. This gives the protein CASSQADGETQYF.

This clonotype was recorded once. This chain uses TRBV6-6 with TRBJ1-5; possibly TRBD1 for D (5 bases). V was clipped by 7 bases and J by 2 bases, with 15 bases between them. Germline lookup yields CDR1 MNHNY and CDR2 SVGAGI (reference sequence). The CDR3 sequence is 15 residues long. CDR3 sequence (DNA): TGTGCCAGCAAGGACAACCCGGGGGGCAATCAGCCCCAGCATTTT. Its protein product is CASKDNPGGNQPQHF.